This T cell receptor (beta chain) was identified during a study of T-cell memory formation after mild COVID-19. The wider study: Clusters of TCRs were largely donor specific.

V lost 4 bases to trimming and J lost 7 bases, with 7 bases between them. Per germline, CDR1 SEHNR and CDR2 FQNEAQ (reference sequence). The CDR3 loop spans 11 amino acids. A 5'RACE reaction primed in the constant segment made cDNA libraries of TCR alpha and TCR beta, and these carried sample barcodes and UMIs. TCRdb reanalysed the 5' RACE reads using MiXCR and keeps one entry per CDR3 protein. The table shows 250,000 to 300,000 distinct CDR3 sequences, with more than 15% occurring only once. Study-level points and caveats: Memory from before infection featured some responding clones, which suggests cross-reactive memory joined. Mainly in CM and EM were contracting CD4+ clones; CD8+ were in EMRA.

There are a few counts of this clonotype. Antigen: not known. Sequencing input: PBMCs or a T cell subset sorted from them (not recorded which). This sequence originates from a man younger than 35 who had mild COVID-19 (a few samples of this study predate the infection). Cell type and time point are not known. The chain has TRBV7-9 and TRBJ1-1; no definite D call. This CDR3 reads CASSSPLEAFF. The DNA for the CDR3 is TGTGCCAGCAGCTCCCCGCTTGAAGCTTTCTTT.